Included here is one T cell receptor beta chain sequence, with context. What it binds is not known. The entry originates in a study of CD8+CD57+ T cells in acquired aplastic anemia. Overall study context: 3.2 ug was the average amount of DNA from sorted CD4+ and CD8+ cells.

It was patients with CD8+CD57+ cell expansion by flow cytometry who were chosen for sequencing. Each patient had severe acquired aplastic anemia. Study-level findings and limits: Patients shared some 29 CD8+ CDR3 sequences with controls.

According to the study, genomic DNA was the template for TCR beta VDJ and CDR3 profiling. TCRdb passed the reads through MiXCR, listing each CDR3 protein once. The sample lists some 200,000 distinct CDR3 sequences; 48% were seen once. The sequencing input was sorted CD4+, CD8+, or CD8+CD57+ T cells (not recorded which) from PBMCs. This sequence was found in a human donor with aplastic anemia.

CDR3 in DNA: TGTGCCAGCAGCTTAGGTGGATCTTCACCCCTCCACTTT. Translated: CASSLGGSSPLHF. The chain recombines TRBV7-3 with TRBJ1-6, with unresolved D. V dropped 2 bases and J dropped 9 bases, with 8 bases sitting between them. The length of the CDR3 is 13 residues. Germline CDR1 and CDR2: SGHTA and FQGTGA.